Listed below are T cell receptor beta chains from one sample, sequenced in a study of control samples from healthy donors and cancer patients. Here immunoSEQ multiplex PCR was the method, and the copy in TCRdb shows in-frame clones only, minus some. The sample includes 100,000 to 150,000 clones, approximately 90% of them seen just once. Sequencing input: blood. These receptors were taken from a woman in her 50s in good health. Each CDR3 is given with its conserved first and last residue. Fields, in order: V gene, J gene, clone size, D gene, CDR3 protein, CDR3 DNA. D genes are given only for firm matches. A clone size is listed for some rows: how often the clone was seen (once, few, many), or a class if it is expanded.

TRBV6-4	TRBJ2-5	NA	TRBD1	CASSETGGAGETQYF	TGTGCCAGCAGTGAAACAGGGGGCGCGGGAGAGACCCAGTACTTC
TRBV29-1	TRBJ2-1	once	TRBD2	CSGLGSLAGGYNEQFF	TGCAGCGGGTTGGGTTCACTAGCGGGAGGTTACAATGAGCAGTTCTTC
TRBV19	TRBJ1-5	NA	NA	CASSIRGGNQPQHF	TGTGCCAGTAGTATTAGAGGGGGCAATCAGCCCCAGCATTTT
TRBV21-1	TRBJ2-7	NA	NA	CAIWDSSYEQYF	TGTGCCATATGGGATAGCTCCTACGAGCAGTACTTC
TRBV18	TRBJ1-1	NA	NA	CASSLQEGVGTEAFF	TGTGCCAGCTCCCTCCAGGAGGGGGTTGGCACTGAAGCTTTCTTT
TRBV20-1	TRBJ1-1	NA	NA	CSASQRGGNTEAFF	TGCAGTGCTAGTCAGAGAGGGGGGAACACTGAAGCTTTCTTT
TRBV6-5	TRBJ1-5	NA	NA	CASRPASNQPQHF	TGTGCCAGCAGACCCGCGAGCAATCAGCCCCAGCATTTT
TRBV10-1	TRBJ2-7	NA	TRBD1	CASSEGTGETYEQYF	TGCGCCAGCAGTGAGGGGACAGGGGAGACCTACGAGCAGTACTTC
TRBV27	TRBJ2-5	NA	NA	CASSFRGVQETQYF	TGTGCCAGCAGTTTCAGGGGGGTCCAAGAGACCCAGTACTTC
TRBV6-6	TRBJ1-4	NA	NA	CASSYSGGANEKLFF	TGTGCCAGCAGTTACTCGGGGGGGGCTAATGAAAAACTGTTTTTT
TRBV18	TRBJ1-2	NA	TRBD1	CASSLQGGYGYTF	TGTGCCAGCTCTCTACAGGGGGGCTATGGCTACACCTTC
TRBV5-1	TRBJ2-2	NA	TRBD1	CASSDQGASTRELFF	TGCGCCAGCAGCGACCAGGGGGCGAGCACCAGGGAGCTGTTTTTT
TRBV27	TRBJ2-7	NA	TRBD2	CASRLRGDGRTYEQYF	TGTGCCAGCAGACTTCGGGGGGACGGGAGAACCTACGAGCAGTACTTC
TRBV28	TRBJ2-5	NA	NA	CASSKARTYQETQYF	TGTGCCAGCAGTAAAGCACGGACATACCAAGAGACCCAGTACTTC
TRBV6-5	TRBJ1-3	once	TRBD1	CASSSIQGQGRAHF	TGTGCCAGCAGTTCCATCCAAGGACAGGGGAGGGCCCATTTT
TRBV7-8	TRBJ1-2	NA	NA	CASSSMRAGLNGYTF	TGTGCCAGCAGCTCTATGAGGGCAGGGTTGAACGGCTACACCTTC
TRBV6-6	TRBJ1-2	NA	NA	CASSPRVTAYGYTF	TGTGCCAGCAGCCCTAGGGTGACAGCTTATGGCTACACCTTC
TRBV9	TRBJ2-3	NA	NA	CASSVDASGGAADTQYF	TGTGCCAGCAGCGTCGACGCGTCGGGGGGCGCGGCAGATACGCAGTATTTT
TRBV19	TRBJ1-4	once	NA	CASRGQMDEKLFF	TGTGCCAGTCGGGGGCAGATGGATGAAAAACTGTTTTTT
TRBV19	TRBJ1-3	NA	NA	CASSTFSSGNTIYF	TGTGCCAGTAGTACTTTCAGCTCTGGAAACACCATATATTTT
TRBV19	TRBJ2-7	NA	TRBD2	CASRAQLAGSYEQYF	TGTGCCAGTAGGGCCCAACTAGCGGGCTCCTACGAGCAGTACTTC
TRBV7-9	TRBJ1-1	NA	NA	CASSAGRLNTEAFF	TGTGCCAGCAGCGCGGGACGGTTGAACACTGAAGCTTTCTTT
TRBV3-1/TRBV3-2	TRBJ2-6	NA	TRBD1	CASSQGGQGAIRPVSGANVLTF	TGTGCCAGCAGCCAAGGGGGACAGGGTGCAATTAGGCCTGTTTCTGGGGCCAACGTCCTGACTTTC
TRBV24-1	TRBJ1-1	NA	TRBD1	CATRETGGDTEAFF	TGTGCCACCAGAGAGACAGGGGGGGACACTGAAGCTTTCTTT
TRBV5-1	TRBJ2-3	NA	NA	CASSLEGRGADTQYF	TGCGCCAGCAGCTTGGAGGGCAGGGGGGCAGATACGCAGTATTTT
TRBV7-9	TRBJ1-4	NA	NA	CASSLSQEKLFF	TGTGCCAGCAGCTTATCGCAGGAAAAACTGTTTTTT
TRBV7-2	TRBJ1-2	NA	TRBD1	CASSLGDRRPSNYGYTF	TGTGCCAGCAGCTTGGGGGACAGGAGGCCCAGTAACTATGGCTACACCTTC
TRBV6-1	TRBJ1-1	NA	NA	CASSETGHTEAFF	TGTGCCAGCAGTGAAACAGGGCACACTGAAGCTTTCTTT
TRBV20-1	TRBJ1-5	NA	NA	CSASISQYQPQHF	TGCAGTGCTAGTATAAGTCAATATCAGCCCCAGCATTTT
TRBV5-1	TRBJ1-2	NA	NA	CASRGDGYTF	TGCGCCAGCAGGGGGGATGGCTACACCTTC
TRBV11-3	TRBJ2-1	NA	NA	CASSLGADSSYNEQFF	TGTGCCAGCAGCTTAGGAGCGGATAGCTCCTACAATGAGCAGTTCTTC
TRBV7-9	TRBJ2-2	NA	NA	CASSLGRQATNTGELFF	TGTGCCAGCAGCTTGGGCCGACAGGCTACGAACACCGGGGAGCTGTTTTTT
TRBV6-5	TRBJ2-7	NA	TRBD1	CASRGIPGQGYEQYF	TGTGCCAGCAGGGGAATACCGGGACAGGGCTACGAGCAGTACTTC
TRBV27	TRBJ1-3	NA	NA	CASSLGRGRGNTIYF	TGTGCCAGCAGTTTAGGACGGGGCCGGGGAAACACCATATATTTT
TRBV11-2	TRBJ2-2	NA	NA	CASSLGTLNTGELFF	TGTGCCAGCAGCCTAGGGACTTTAAACACCGGGGAGCTGTTTTTT
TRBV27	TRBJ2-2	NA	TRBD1	CASSEARGTGELFF	TGTGCCAGCAGTGAGGCCAGGGGGACCGGGGAGCTGTTTTTT
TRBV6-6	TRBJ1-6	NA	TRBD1	CASSPGTGYRSPLHF	TGTGCCAGCAGTCCCGGGACAGGGTATAGATCACCCCTCCACTTT
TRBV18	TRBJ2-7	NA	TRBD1	CASSPPGTGISYEQYF	TGTGCCAGCTCACCACCTGGGACAGGGATCTCCTACGAGCAGTACTTC
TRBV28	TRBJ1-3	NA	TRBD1	CASMGQAAGNTIYF	TGTGCCAGCATGGGACAGGCCGCTGGAAACACCATATATTTT
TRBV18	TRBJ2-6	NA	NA	CASSPRRSGANVLTF	TGTGCCAGCTCACCACGGAGATCTGGGGCCAACGTCCTGACTTTC
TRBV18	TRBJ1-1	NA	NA	CASSPSPDRSNTEAFF	TGTGCCAGCTCACCGTCACCCGACAGGTCGAACACTGAAGCTTTCTTT
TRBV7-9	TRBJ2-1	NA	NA	CASSGARNEQFF	TGTGCCAGCAGCGGCGCCAGGAATGAGCAGTTCTTC
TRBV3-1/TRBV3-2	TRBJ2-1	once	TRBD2	CASSGGLAGDYSYNEQFF	TGTGCCAGCAGCGGAGGACTAGCGGGAGACTACTCCTACAATGAGCAGTTCTTC
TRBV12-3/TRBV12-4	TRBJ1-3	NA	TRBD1	CALTGGAGNTIYF	TGTGCCCTCACAGGGGGGGCTGGAAACACCATATATTTT
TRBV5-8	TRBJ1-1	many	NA	CASSWGRTNTEAFF	TGTGCCAGCAGCTGGGGACGGACAAACACTGAAGCTTTCTTT
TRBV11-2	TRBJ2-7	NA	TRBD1	CASTYGQGTYEQYF	TGTGCCAGCACCTACGGACAGGGAACCTACGAGCAGTACTTC
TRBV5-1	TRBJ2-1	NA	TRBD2	CASSLDIAGGPRDEQFF	TGCGCCAGCAGCTTGGATATCGCGGGAGGGCCCCGGGATGAGCAGTTCTTC